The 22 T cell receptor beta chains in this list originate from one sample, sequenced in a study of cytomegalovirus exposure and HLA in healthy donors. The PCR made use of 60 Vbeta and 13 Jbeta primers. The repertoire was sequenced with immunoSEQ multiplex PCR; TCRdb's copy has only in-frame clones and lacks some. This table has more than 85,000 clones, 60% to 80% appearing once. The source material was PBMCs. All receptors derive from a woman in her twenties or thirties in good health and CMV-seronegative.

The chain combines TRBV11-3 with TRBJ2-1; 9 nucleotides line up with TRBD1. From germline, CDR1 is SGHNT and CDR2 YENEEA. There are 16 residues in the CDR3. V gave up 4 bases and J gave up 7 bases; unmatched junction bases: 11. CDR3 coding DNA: TGTGCCAGCAGCTCCCGCGGACAGGGGCCTCCGAATGAGCAGTTCTTC. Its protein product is CASSSRGQGPPNEQFF.

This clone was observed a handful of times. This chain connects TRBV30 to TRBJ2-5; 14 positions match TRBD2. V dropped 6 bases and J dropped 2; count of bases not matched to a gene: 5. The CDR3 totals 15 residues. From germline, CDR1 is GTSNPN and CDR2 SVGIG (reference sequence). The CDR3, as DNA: TGTGCCTGCTCCCGACTAGCGGGAGGGCAAGAGACCCAGTACTTC. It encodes CACSRLAGGQETQYF.

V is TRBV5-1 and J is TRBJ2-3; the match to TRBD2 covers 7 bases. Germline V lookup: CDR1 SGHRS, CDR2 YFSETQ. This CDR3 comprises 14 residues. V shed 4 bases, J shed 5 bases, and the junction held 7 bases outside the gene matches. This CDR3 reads CASSDDGLGDTQYF. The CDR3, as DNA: TGCGCCAGCAGCGACGACGGACTAGGAGATACGCAGTATTTT.

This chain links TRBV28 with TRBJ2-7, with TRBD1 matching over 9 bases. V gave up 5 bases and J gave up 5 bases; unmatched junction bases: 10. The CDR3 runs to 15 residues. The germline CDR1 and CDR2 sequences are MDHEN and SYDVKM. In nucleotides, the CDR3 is TGTGCCAGCAGTCCCCAAGGGACAGGGAGTAACGAGCAGTACTTC. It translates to CASSPQGTGSNEQYF.

CDR3 sequence reads: CASSFGTDSGNTIYF. DNA of the CDR3: TGCGCCAGCAGTTTTGGGACAGACTCTGGAAACACCATATATTTT. The chain couples TRBV10-1 to TRBJ1-3, with 7 bases aligning to TRBD1. This CDR3 spans 15 amino acids. The V and J ends lost 5 bases and 0 bases, in that order; junction bases with no gene match: 4. The V gene's germline CDR1 is WNHNN and CDR2 SYGVQD (reference sequence).

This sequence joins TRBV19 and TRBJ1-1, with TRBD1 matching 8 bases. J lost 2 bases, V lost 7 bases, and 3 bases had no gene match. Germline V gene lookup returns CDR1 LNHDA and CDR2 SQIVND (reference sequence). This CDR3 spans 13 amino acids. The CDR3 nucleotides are TGTGCCAGTAAGACAGGGGTAAACACTGAAGCTTTCTTT. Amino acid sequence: CASKTGVNTEAFF.

The CDR3 is CASSPRTGSNYGYTF. In nucleotides, the CDR3 is TGTGCCAGCAGCCCTAGGACAGGGTCCAACTATGGCTACACCTTC. The rearrangement links TRBV7-2 to TRBJ1-2; TRBD1 agrees at 8 bases. The germline gives CDR1 SGHTA, CDR2 FQGNSA. The CDR3 contains 15 residues. V lost 5 bases to trimming and J lost 2 bases; unmatched junction nucleotides: 7.

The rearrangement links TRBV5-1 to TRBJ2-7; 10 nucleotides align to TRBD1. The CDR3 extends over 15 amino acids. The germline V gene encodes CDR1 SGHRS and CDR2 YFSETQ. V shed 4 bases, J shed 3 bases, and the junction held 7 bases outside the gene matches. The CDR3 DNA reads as TGCGCCAGCAGCCAGAGACAGGGGGCTGGCTACGAGCAGTACTTC. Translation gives CASSQRQGAGYEQYF.

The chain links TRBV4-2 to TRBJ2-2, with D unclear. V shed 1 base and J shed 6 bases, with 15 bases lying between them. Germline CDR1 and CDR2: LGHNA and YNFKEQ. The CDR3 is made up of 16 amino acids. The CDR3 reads CASSQGRTPTAGELFF. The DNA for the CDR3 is TGTGCCAGCAGCCAAGGTAGAACGCCAACGGCCGGGGAGCTGTTTTTT.

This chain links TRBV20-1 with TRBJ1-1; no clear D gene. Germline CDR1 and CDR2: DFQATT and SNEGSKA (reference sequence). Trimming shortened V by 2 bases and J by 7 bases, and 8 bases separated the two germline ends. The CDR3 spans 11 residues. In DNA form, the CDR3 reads TGCAGTGCTAGAAGTCCAGGTGAAGCTTTCTTT. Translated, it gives CSARSPGEAFF.

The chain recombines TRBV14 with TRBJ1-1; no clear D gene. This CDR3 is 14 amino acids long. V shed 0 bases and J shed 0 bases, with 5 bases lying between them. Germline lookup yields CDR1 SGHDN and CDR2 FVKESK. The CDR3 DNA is TGTGCCAGCAGCCAAGATTACATGAACACTGAAGCTTTCTTT. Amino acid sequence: CASSQDYMNTEAFF.

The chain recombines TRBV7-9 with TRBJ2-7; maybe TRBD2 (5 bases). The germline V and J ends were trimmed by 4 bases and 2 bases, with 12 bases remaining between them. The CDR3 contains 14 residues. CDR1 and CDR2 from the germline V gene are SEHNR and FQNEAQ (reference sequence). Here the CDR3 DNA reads TGTGCCAGCAGCTCCCAATCGCGGGCCTACGAGCAGTACTTC. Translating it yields CASSSQSRAYEQYF.

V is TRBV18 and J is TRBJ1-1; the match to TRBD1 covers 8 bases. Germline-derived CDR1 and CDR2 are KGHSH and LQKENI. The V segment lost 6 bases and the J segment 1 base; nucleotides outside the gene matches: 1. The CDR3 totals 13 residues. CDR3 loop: CASSGQANTEAFF. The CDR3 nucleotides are TGTGCCAGCTCGGGACAGGCGAACACTGAAGCTTTCTTT.

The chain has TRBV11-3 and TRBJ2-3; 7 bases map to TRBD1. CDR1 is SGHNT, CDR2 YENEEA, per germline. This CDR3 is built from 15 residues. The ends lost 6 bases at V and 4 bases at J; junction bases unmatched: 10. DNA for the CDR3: TGTGCCAGCAGTAGCGCAGGGGGAGTGGCAGATACGCAGTATTTT. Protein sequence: CASSSAGGVADTQYF.

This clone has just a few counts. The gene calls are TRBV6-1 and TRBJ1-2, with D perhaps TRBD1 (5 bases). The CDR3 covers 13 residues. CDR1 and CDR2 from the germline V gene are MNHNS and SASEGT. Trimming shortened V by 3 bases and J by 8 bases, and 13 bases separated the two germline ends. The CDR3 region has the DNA TGTGCCAGCAGTGACACCGACAGTAACGGCTACACCTTC. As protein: CASSDTDSNGYTF.

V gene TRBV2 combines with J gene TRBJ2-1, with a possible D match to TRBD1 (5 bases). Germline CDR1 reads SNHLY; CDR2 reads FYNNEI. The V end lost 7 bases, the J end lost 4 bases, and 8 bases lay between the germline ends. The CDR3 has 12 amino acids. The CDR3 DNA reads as TGTGCCAGCACCACAGGTTACAATGAGCAGTTCTTC. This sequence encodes CASTTGYNEQFF.

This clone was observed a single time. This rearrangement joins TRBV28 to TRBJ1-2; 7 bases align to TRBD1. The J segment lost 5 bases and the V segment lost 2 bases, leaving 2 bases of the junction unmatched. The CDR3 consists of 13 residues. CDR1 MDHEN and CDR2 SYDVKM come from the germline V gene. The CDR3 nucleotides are TGTGCCAGCAGTTTAATGACAGGGTATGGCTACACCTTC. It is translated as CASSLMTGYGYTF.

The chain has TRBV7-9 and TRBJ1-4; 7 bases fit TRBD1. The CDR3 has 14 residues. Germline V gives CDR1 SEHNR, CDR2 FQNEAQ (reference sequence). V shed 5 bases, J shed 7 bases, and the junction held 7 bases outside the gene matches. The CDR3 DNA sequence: TGTGCCAGCAGCCGGGACAGAGAAACTGAAAAACTGTTTTTT. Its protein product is CASSRDRETEKLFF.

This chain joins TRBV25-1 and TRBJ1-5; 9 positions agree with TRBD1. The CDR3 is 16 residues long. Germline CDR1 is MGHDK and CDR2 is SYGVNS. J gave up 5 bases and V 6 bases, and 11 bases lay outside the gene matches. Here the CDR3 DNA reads TGTGCCAGCAGAGATCCGGGAGGGACAGGGCATCAGCCCCAGCATTTT. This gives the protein CASRDPGGTGHQPQHF. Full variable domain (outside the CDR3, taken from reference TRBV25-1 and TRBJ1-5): EADIYQTPRYLVIGTGKKITLECSQTMGHDKMYWYQQDPGMELHLIHYSYGVNSTEKGDLSSESTVSRIRTEHFPLTLESARPSHTSQYLCASRDPGGTGHQPQHFGDGTRLSIL.

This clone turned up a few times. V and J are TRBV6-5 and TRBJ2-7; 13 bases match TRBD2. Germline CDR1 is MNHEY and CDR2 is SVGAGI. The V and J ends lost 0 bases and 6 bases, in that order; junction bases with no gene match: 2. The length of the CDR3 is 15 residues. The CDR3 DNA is TGTGCCAGCAGTTACTCGACTAGCGGGGGGCGCGAGCAGTACTTC. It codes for CASSYSTSGGREQYF.

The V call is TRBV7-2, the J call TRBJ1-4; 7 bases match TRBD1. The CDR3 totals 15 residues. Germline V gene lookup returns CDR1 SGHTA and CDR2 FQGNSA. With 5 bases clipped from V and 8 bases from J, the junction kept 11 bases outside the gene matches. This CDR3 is CASSHYPGTVEKLFF. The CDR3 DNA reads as TGTGCCAGCAGCCATTACCCCGGGACAGTCGAAAAACTGTTTTTT.

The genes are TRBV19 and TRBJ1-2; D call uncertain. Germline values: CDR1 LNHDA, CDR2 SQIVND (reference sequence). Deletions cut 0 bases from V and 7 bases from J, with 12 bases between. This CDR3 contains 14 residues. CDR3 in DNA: TGTGCCAGTAGTATAGAATCCGGGGTCGGTGGCTACACCTTC. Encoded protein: CASSIESGVGGYTF.